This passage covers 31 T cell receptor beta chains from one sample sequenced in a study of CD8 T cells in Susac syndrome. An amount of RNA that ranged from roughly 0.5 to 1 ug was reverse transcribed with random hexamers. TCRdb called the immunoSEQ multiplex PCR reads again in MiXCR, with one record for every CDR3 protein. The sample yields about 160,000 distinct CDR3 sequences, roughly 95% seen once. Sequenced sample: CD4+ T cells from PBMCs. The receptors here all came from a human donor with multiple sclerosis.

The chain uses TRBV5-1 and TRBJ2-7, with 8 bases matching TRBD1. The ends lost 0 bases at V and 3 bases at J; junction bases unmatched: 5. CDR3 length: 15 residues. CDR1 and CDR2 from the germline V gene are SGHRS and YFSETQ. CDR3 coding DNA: TGCGCCAGCAGCTTGGCCCTACAGGGGGTCTACGAGCAGTACTTC. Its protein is CASSLALQGVYEQYF.

The CDR3 loop reads CASSQGSLRSSYNEQFF. DNA for the CDR3: TGCGCCAGCAGCCAGGGCTCACTCCGGAGCTCCTACAATGAGCAGTTCTTC. The chain is built from TRBV4-1 and TRBJ2-1, with D unclear. The CDR3 contains 17 residues. V lost 3 bases, J lost 0 bases, and 15 bases lay in between. Germline values: CDR1 MGHRA, CDR2 YSYEKL.

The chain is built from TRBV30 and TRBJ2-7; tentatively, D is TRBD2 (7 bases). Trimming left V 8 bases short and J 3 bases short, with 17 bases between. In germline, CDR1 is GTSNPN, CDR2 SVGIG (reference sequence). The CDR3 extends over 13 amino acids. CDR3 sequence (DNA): TGTGCCGGGGAGGGGGAGCTCATCTACGAGCAGTACTTC. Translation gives CAGEGELIYEQYF.

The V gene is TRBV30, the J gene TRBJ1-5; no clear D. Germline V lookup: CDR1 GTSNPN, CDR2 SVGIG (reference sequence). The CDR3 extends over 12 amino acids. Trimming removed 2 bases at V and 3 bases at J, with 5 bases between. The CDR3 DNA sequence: TGTGCCTGGAGTTTGAACAATCAGCCCCAGCATTTT. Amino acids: CAWSLNNQPQHF.

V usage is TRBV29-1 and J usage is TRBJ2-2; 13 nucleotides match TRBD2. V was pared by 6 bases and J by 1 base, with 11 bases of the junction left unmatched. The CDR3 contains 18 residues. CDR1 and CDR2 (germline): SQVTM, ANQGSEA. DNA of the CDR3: TGCAGCGTACTCGGGACTAGCGGGAAGGTCGGGAACACCGGGGAGCTGTTTTTT. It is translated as CSVLGTSGKVGNTGELFF.

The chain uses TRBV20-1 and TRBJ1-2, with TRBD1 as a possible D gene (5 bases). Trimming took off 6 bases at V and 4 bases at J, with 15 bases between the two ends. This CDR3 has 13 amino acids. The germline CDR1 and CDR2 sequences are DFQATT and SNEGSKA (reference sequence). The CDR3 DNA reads TGCAGTGCCCCCGCAAGTCAGGGCTATGGCTACACCTTC. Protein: CSAPASQGYGYTF.

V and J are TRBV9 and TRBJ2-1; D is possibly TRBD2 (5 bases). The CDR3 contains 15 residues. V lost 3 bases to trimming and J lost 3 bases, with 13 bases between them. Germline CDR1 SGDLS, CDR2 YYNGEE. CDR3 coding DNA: TGTGCCAGCAGCGGCACGGGGAGCCGCTACAATGAGCAGTTCTTC. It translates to CASSGTGSRYNEQFF.

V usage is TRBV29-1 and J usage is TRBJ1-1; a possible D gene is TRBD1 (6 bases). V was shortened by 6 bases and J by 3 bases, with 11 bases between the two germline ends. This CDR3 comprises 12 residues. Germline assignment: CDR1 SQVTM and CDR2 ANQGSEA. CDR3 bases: TGCAGCGTGACAGGAGCCTACACTGAAGCTTTCTTT. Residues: CSVTGAYTEAFF.

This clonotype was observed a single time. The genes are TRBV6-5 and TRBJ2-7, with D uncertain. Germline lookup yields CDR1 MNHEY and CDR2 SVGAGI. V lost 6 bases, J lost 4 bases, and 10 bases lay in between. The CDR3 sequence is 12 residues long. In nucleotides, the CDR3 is TGTGCCAGCAGCCGGACGAGGTACGAGCAGTACTTC. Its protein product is CASSRTRYEQYF.

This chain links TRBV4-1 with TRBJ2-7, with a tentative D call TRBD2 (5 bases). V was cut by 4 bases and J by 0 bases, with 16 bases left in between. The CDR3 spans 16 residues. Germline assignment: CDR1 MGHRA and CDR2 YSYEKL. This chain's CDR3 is CASSRGSGRSSYEQYF. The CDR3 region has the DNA TGCGCCAGCAGCCGAGGATCTGGGAGAAGCTCCTACGAGCAGTACTTC.

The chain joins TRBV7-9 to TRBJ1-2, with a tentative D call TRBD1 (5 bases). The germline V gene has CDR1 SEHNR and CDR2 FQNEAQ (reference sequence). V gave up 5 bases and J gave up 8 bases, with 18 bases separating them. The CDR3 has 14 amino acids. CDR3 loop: CASSPGVGGIGYTF. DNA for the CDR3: TGTGCCAGCAGCCCGGGTGTTGGGGGAATCGGCTACACCTTC.

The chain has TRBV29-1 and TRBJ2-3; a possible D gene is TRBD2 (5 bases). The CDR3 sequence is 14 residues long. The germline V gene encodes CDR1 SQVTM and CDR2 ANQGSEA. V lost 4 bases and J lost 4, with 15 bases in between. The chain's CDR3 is CSVAGLLNADTQYF. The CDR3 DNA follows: TGCAGCGTTGCTGGACTCCTAAACGCAGATACGCAGTATTTT.

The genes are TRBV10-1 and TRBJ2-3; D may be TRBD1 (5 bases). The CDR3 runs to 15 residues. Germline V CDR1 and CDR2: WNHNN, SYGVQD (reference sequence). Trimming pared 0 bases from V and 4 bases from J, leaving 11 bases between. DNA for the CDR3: TGCGCCAGCAGTGAGTCCGCCCCAGGGTCAGATACGCAGTATTTT. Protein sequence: CASSESAPGSDTQYF.

DNA of the CDR3: TGCAGCGGGGGGGAAGCGAGGTACGAGCAGTACTTC. Protein sequence: CSGGEARYEQYF. V gene TRBV29-1 combines with J gene TRBJ2-7; D might be TRBD2 (6 bases). V was trimmed by 7 bases and J by 4 bases, leaving 14 bases between them. CDR1 and CDR2 from the germline V gene are SQVTM and ANQGSEA. The CDR3 sequence is 12 residues long.

CDR3: CAWSFRSGTGRVRAKNIQYF. The CDR3 DNA reads as TGTGCCTGGAGTTTCAGGTCCGGGACAGGGAGAGTGCGGGCCAAAAACATTCAGTACTTC. The chain employs TRBV30 and TRBJ2-4; the match to TRBD1 covers 9 bases. Per the germline V gene, CDR1 is GTSNPN and CDR2 is SVGIG (reference sequence). After removal of 2 bases from V and 1 base from J, the junction contained 18 bases not matched to a gene. The CDR3 consists of 20 residues.

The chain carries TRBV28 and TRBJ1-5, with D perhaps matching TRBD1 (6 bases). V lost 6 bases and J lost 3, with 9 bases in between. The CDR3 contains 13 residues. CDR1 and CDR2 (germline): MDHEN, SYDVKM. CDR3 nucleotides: TGTGCCAGCAGCTGGACAGTCAATCAGCCCCAGCATTTT. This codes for CASSWTVNQPQHF.

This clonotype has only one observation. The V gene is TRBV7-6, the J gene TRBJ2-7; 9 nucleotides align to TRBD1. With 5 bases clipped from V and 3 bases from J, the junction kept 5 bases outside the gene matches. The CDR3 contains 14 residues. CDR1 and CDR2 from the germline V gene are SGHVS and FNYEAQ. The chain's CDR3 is CASSKQGANYEQYF. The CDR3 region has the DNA TGTGCCAGCAGCAAACAGGGGGCCAACTACGAGCAGTACTTC. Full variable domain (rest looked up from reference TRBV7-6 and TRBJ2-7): GAGVSQSPRYKVTKRGQDVALRCDPISGHVSLYWYRQALGQGPEFLTYFNYEAQQDKSGLPNDRFSAERPEGSISTLTIQRTEQRDSAMYRCASSKQGANYEQYFGPGTRLTVT.

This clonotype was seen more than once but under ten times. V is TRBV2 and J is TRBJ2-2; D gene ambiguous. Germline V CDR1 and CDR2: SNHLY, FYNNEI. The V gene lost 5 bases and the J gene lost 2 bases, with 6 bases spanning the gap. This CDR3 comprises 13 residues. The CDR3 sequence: CASSFANTGELFF. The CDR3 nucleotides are TGTGCCAGCAGTTTTGCAAACACCGGGGAGCTGTTTTTT.

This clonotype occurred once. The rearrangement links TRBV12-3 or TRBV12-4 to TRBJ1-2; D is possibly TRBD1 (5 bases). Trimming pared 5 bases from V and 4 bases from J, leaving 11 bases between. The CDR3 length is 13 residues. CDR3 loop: CASSPTGTYGYTF. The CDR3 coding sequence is TGTGCCAGCAGTCCCACGGGGACCTATGGCTACACCTTC.

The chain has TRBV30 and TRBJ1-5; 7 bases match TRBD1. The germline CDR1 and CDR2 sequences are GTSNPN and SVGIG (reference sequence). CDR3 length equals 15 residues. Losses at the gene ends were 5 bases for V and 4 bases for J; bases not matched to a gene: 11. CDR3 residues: CAWGRQGGGNQPQHF. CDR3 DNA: TGTGCCTGGGGAAGACAGGGAGGGGGTAATCAGCCCCAGCATTTT.

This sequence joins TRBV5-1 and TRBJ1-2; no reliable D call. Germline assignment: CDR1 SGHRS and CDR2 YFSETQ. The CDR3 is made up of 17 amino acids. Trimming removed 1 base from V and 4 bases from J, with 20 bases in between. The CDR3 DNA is TGCGCCAGCAGCTTGTGGGAACATCAGGATGCGTTCTATGGCTACACCTTC. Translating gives CASSLWEHQDAFYGYTF.

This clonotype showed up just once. DNA of the CDR3: TGTGCCAGCAGCCCCAGCGTCGGCTACACCTTC. This sequence encodes CASSPSVGYTF. The chain couples TRBV11-2 to TRBJ1-2; D is undetermined. Looked up from germline, CDR1 is SGHAT and CDR2 is FQNNGV. Trimming pared 5 bases from V and 8 bases from J, leaving 9 bases between. CDR3 size: 11 residues.

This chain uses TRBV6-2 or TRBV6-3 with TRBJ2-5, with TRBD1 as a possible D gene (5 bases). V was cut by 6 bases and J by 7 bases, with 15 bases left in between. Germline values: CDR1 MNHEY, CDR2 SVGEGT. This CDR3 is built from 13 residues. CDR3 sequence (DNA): TGTGCCAGCAGGAGAGACAGTTCGGGGACCCAGTACTTC. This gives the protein CASRRDSSGTQYF.

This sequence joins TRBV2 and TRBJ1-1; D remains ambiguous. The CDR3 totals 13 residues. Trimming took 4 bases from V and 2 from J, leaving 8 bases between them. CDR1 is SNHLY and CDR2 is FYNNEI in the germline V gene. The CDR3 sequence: CASSVRTNTEAFF. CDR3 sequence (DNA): TGTGCCAGCAGTGTGAGGACCAACACTGAAGCTTTCTTT.

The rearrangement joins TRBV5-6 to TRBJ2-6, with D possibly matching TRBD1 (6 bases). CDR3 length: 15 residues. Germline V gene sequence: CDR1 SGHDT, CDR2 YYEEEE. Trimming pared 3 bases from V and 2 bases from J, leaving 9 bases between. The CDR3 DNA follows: TGTGCCAGCAGCTCTTACAGGGCTGGGGCCAACGTCCTGACTTTC. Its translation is CASSSYRAGANVLTF.

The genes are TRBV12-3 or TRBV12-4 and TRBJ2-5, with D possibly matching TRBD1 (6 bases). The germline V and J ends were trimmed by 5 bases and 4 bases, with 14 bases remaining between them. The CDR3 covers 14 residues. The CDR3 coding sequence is TGTGCCAGCAGTCATACAGGGTCCCCAGAGACCCAGTACTTC. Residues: CASSHTGSPETQYF.

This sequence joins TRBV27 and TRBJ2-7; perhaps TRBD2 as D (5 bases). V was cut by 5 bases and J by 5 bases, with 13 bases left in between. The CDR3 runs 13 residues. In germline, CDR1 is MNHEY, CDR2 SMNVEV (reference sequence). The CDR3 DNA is TGTGCCAGCAGTCTGGTGGGAGCTCACGAGCAGTACTTC. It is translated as CASSLVGAHEQYF.

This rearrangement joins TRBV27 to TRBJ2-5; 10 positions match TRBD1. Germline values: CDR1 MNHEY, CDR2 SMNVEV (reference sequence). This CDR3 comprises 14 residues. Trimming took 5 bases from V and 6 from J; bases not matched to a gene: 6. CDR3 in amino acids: CASSRTGGVQTQYF. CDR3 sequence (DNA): TGTGCCAGCAGTAGGACAGGGGGAGTCCAGACCCAGTACTTC.

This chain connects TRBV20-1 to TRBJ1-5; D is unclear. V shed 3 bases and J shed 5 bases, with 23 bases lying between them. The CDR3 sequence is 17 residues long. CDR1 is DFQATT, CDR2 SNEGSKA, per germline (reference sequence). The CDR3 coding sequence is TGCAGTGCTAGGGGCCTTGGTGAGGCAGGACGGGATCAGCCCCAGCATTTT. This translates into CSARGLGEAGRDQPQHF.

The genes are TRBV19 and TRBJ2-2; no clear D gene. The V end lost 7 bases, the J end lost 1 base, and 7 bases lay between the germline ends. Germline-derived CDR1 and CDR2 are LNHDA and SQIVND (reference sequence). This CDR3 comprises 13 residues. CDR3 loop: CASTDQNTGELFF. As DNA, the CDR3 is TGTGCCAGTACTGACCAGAACACCGGGGAGCTGTTTTTT.

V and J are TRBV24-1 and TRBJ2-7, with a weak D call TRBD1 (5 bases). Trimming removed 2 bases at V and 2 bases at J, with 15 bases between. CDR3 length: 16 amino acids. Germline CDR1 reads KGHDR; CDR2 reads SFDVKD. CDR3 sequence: CATSDSLLTDTYEQYF. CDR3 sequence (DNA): TGTGCCACCAGTGATTCCCTCTTGACAGACACCTACGAGCAGTACTTC.